What follows are 23 T cell receptor beta chains derived from one specimen sequenced in a study of T cells in Graves' hyperthyroidism and ophthalmopathy. Amplification of TCR beta CDR3 regions was performed using RNA transcripts as template. The study used the HTBI primer set for a first-round RT-PCR of the TCR CDR3. One entry per CDR3 protein, called by TCRdb with MiXCR from the multiplex PCR reads. The sample records about 640,000 distinct CDR3 sequences, more than 20% being singletons. The sample was blood. All receptors come from a man under 40 with Graves' ophthalmopathy.

The V call is TRBV12-3 or TRBV12-4, the J call TRBJ1-5; TRBD1 is a possible D gene (6 bases). The V end was cut by 5 bases, the J end by 7 bases, with 18 bases between. The CDR3 is made up of 15 amino acids. CDR3 region: CASSINLQGKQPQHF. CDR3 DNA sequence: TGTGCCAGCAGTATAAATTTACAGGGTAAGCAGCCCCAGCATTTT.

This clonotype was observed a few times. The J gene is TRBJ1-2, the V gene TRBV6-1, with a tentative D call TRBD1 (5 bases). Germline V gene lookup returns CDR1 MNHNS and CDR2 SASEGT. This CDR3 is 18 amino acids long. Trimming cost V 2 bases and J 2 bases, with 21 bases left between them. This CDR3 reads CASSEFQVGASQNYGYTF. CDR3 bases: TGTGCCAGCAGTGAATTTCAGGTTGGGGCATCACAAAACTATGGCTACACCTTC.

The chain couples TRBV20-1 to TRBJ2-5; TRBD2 aligns across 8 bases. Losses at the gene ends were 2 bases for V and 2 bases for J; bases not matched to a gene: 4. CDR3 size: 14 residues. Germline CDR1 and CDR2: DFQATT and SNEGSKA (reference sequence). CDR3 DNA sequence: TGCAGTGCTAGATGGGCGGGAGGACAAGAGACCCAGTACTTC. Its translation: CSARWAGGQETQYF.

This clonotype was observed a few times. This rearrangement joins TRBV11-2 to TRBJ1-5; D is possibly TRBD1 (5 bases). Per the germline V gene, CDR1 is SGHAT and CDR2 is FQNNGV. The CDR3 consists of 13 residues. Trimming shortened V by 5 bases and J by 5 bases, and 10 bases separated the two germline ends. The CDR3 loop is CASSAGGDQPQHF. The CDR3 DNA sequence: TGTGCCAGCAGCGCGGGGGGGGATCAGCCCCAGCATTTT.

The chain links TRBV15 to TRBJ2-7; D is tentatively TRBD1 or TRBD2 (5 bases each). The ends were cut back, 5 bases at V and 7 bases at J, with 12 bases in the middle. CDR3 size: 12 residues. Germline-derived CDR1 and CDR2 are LNHNV and YYDKDF (reference sequence). The chain's CDR3 is CATSEGTGEQYF. CDR3 DNA sequence: TGTGCCACCAGCGAAGGGACGGGGGAGCAGTACTTC.

V is TRBV20-1 and J is TRBJ2-5; D is unresolved. The length of the CDR3 is 14 residues. V was trimmed by 1 base and J by 4 bases, leaving 13 bases between them. Germline V gene data show CDR1 as DFQATT and CDR2 as SNEGSKA (reference sequence). CDR3 nucleotides: TGCAGTGCTAGAGGGGATACGGGTGGAGAGACCCAGTACTTC. Translation: CSARGDTGGETQYF.

V gene TRBV5-5 combines with J gene TRBJ2-2; D might be TRBD2 (5 bases). V was clipped by 1 base and J by 13 bases, with 8 bases between them. There are 11 residues in the CDR3. Germline V gene sequence: CDR1 SGHKS, CDR2 YYEKEE (reference sequence). The CDR3, as DNA: TGTGCCAGCAGCTTGAATCGGGGGCTGTTTTTT. Its protein product is CASSLNRGLFF.

This clonotype appeared many times. The CDR3 loop reads CASRRTAISTDTQYF. The CDR3 DNA reads TGTGCCAGCCGTCGGACAGCCATTAGCACAGATACGCAGTATTTT. The rearrangement uses TRBV27 and TRBJ2-3; possibly TRBD1 for D (6 bases). The CDR3 is 15 residues long. Germline-derived CDR1 and CDR2 are MNHEY and SMNVEV (reference sequence). Trimming took 8 bases from V and 0 from J, leaving 15 bases between them.

This clonotype was observed at least ten times. At one end, the junction sequence differs from germline, possibly due to a read error. The rearrangement links TRBV5-1 to TRBJ1-5, with TRBD1 matching 8 bases. Germline V CDR1 and CDR2: SGHRS, YFSETQ. The CDR3 runs 13 residues. The CDR3 DNA reads TGTGCCAGCAGTGGTACAGGGGGTCAGCCCCAGCATTTT. Its translation: CASSGTGGQPQHF.

This clonotype has ten or more counts. The CDR3 DNA follows: TGTGCCAGCAGTTCCCTTAGGACAGGGAACACTGAAGCTTTCTTT. Encoded protein: CASSSLRTGNTEAFF. The gene calls are TRBV6-1 and TRBJ1-1; 7 bases match TRBD1. V shed 5 bases and J 1 base; nucleotides not matched to a gene: 7. The length of the CDR3 is 15 residues. The V gene's germline CDR1 is MNHNS and CDR2 SASEGT.

This clonotype was seen ten or more times. The chain is built from TRBV28 and TRBJ2-1; 10 positions match TRBD2. The length of the CDR3 is 14 residues. CDR1 is MDHEN, CDR2 SYDVKM, per germline. The V and J ends lost 9 bases and 2 bases, in that order; junction bases with no gene match: 4. CDR3 amino acids: CASSLAGAYNEQFF. In nucleotides, the CDR3 is TGTGCCAGTTCTCTAGCGGGAGCCTACAATGAGCAGTTCTTC.

The chain recombines TRBV28 with TRBJ2-3; D is ambiguous. V lost 6 bases, J lost 9 bases, and 10 bases lay in between. In germline, CDR1 is MDHEN, CDR2 SYDVKM. The CDR3 runs to 11 residues. The CDR3 nucleotides read TGTGCCAGCAGCCGCACGTCGACGCAGTATTTT. Its translation is CASSRTSTQYF.

This clonotype was seen a few times. The chain uses TRBV30 and TRBJ1-6; 8 nucleotides match TRBD1. The CDR3 contains 15 residues. With 7 bases clipped from V and 10 bases from J, the junction kept 15 bases outside the gene matches. The germline V gene encodes CDR1 GTSNPN and CDR2 SVGIG (reference sequence). DNA for the CDR3: TGTGCCTTCAAACGAGGGACAGGACAACGGTCACCCCTCCACTTT. It yields the protein CAFKRGTGQRSPLHF.

This clonotype was seen more than once but under ten times. V and J are TRBV20-1 and TRBJ2-5, with 8 bases matching TRBD2. The CDR3 runs to 16 residues. The germline V gene has CDR1 DFQATT and CDR2 SNEGSKA (reference sequence). V shed 3 bases, J shed 1 base, and the junction held 10 bases outside the gene matches. CDR3: CSASIFTSGSQETQYF. For the CDR3, the DNA is TGCAGTGCTAGCATTTTCACTAGCGGTTCCCAAGAGACCCAGTACTTC.

The CDR3 DNA reads TGCAGCGCTACCCTCCAGAACACCGGGGAGCTGTTTTTT. This codes for CSATLQNTGELFF. The genes are TRBV29-1 and TRBJ2-2; D is unresolved. The CDR3 is 13 amino acids. Germline CDR1 reads SQVTM; CDR2 reads ANQGSEA. V lost 7 bases and J lost 1, with 10 bases in between.

The CDR3 bases are TGTGCCATCAGGGGCTGGGGGGGCACTGAAGCTTTCTTT. This codes for CAIRGWGGTEAFF. This chain uses TRBV10-3 with TRBJ1-1, with TRBD1 as a possible D gene (5 bases). V lost 6 bases, J lost 4 bases, and 12 bases lay in between. This CDR3 is 13 amino acids long. Per germline, CDR1 ENHRY and CDR2 SYGVKD.

This clonotype was counted ten times or more. In nucleotides, the CDR3 is TGTGCCATCGGGGGGGCCAGAGAGTACGAGCAGTACTTC. Protein sequence: CAIGGAREYEQYF. The rearrangement joins TRBV10-3 to TRBJ2-7; D perhaps matches TRBD2 (7 bases). Germline V gene data show CDR1 as ENHRY and CDR2 as SYGVKD. V shed 8 bases and J shed 4 bases, with 15 bases lying between them. This CDR3 is 13 amino acids long.

This clonotype was detected only a few times. The chain joins TRBV19 to TRBJ1-5; D ambiguous. This CDR3 has 15 residues. The germline V gene encodes CDR1 LNHDA and CDR2 SQIVND (reference sequence). With 5 bases removed from V and 1 base from J, the gap between germline ends came to 12 bases. Here the CDR3 DNA reads TGTGCCAGTAGTCCTCGGGTACTCAGCAATCAGCCCCAGCATTTT. Translating it yields CASSPRVLSNQPQHF.

This clonotype showed up many times. This rearrangement joins TRBV6-1 to TRBJ2-7; 7 positions match TRBD1. The V segment lost 5 bases and the J segment 0 bases; nucleotides outside the gene matches: 7. The CDR3 is 15 residues long. The V gene's germline CDR1 is MNHNS and CDR2 SASEGT. Here the CDR3 DNA reads TGTGCCAGCAGTACCCGGACAGGTGGCTCCTACGAGCAGTACTTC. It specifies CASSTRTGGSYEQYF.

The genes are TRBV19 and TRBJ2-1; TRBD1 aligns across 8 bases. J was trimmed by 4 bases and V by 4 bases; bases with no gene match: 9. CDR1 is LNHDA, CDR2 SQIVND, per germline (reference sequence). This CDR3 is built from 16 residues. The CDR3 loop reads CASSNLQGALYNEQFF. The CDR3 coding sequence is TGTGCCAGTAGTAATCTTCAGGGGGCTCTTTACAATGAGCAGTTCTTC.

The V gene is TRBV4-1, the J gene TRBJ2-2, with D tentatively TRBD1 (6 bases). The CDR3 is made up of 16 amino acids. Trimming shortened V by 5 bases and J by 3 bases, and 16 bases separated the two germline ends. The V gene's germline CDR1 is MGHRA and CDR2 YSYEKL. This CDR3 is CASSFKQGRHTGELFF. CDR3 DNA: TGCGCCAGCAGCTTTAAACAGGGACGCCACACCGGGGAGCTGTTTTTT.

The rearrangement joins TRBV15 to TRBJ1-5; a weak D match, TRBD1 (5 bases). Trimming pared 5 bases from V and 9 bases from J, leaving 17 bases between. This CDR3 region has 14 residues. Germline V lookup: CDR1 LNHNV, CDR2 YYDKDF (reference sequence). DNA of the CDR3: TGTGCCACCAGCTCCCTCTCCTCTGGGACGCCCCAGCATTTT. It specifies CATSSLSSGTPQHF.

This clonotype was found a few times. The rearrangement joins TRBV5-5 to TRBJ2-7, with D tentatively TRBD1 or TRBD2 (5 bases each). The CDR3 covers 14 residues. Germline V gene lookup returns CDR1 SGHKS and CDR2 YYEKEE (reference sequence). V was shortened by 1 base and J by 0 bases, with 8 bases between the two germline ends. CDR3 coding DNA: TGTGCCAGCAGCTTGTTGGGGGTCTCCTACGAGCAGTACTTC. This codes for CASSLLGVSYEQYF.